This T cell receptor beta chain was found in a study of blood T cell repertoires in COVID-19. Study-level information: T cells, B-cell-depleted T cells, or PBMCs supplied cDNA or gDNA.

This clone was counted only a few times. Measured with immunoSEQ multiplex PCR; TCRdb has only the in-frame clones, and not every one. The table lists around 200,000 clones, around 88% of them singletons. Trimming left V 1 base short and J 10 bases short, with 10 bases between. The CDR3 contains 12 residues. Germline V gene sequence: CDR1 SGHDN, CDR2 FVKESK. The sample was peripheral blood. This receptor was taken from a man aged 35-49 years with active or convalescent COVID-19. The chain uses TRBV14 and TRBJ2-5; D may be TRBD2 (7 bases). CDR3 region: CASSQVRGGQYF. Here the CDR3 DNA reads TGTGCCAGCAGCCAAGTTAGGGGGGGCCAGTACTTC. The complete variable domain, with remaining parts taken from reference TRBV14 and TRBJ2-5, reads EAGVTQFPSHSVIEKGQTVTLRCDPISGHDNLYWYRRVMGKEIKFLLHFVKESKQDESGMPNNRFLAERTGGTYSTLKVQPAELEDSGVYFCASSQVRGGQYFGPGTRLLVL.